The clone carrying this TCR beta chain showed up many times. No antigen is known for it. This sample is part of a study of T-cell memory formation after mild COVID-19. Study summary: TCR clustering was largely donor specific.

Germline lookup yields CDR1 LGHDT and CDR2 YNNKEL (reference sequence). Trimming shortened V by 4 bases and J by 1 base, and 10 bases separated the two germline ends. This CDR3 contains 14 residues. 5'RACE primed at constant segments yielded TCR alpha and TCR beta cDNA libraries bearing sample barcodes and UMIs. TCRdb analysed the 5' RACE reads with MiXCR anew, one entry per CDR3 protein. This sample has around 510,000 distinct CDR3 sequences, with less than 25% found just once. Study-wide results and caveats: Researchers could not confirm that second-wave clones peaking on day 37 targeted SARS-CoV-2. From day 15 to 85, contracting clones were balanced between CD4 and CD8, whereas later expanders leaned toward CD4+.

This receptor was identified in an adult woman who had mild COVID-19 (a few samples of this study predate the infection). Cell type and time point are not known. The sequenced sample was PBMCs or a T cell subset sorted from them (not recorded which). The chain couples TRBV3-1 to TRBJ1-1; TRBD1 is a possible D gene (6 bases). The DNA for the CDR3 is TGTGCCAGCAGCCTGGGACACGCGAACACTGAAGCTTTCTTT. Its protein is CASSLGHANTEAFF.